Below, 10 T cell receptor beta chains from the same sample are listed, as sequenced in a study of graft-versus-host responses after intestinal transplantation listed by TCRdb under 2021. Library preparation was by the immunoSEQ multiplex PCR assay. This is the immuneACCESS table as TCRdb keeps it, with only in-frame sequences that have V and J called. A part of the clones is gone; compared with another copy, unresolved V genes explain less than half, and the rest is unexplained. The sample contains roughly 11,000 clones, just over 90% of them found a single time. About 3.2% of the sample is held by the ten biggest clonotypes. What this sample's time point label stands for: postoperative day 105 after intestinal transplantation (dayNNNN = postoperative day). Sequenced material: PBMCs, taken 105 days after intestinal transplantation. The source of these receptors is a human patient who received an intestinal transplant, so some T cells may come from the graft donor.

The chain has TRBV4-1 and TRBJ2-5; weak D call: TRBD2 (5 bases). This CDR3 is 13 amino acids long. CDR1 is MGHRA, CDR2 YSYEKL, per germline. Trimming pared 1 base from V and 7 bases from J, leaving 10 bases between. The CDR3 DNA reads TGCGCCAGCAGCCAAGCCGGGGAGAGGACCCAGTACTTC. This encodes CASSQAGERTQYF.

This chain connects TRBV11-2 to TRBJ2-3; D call uncertain. The germline V gene encodes CDR1 SGHAT and CDR2 FQNNGV. The CDR3 totals 18 residues. V dropped 0 bases and J dropped 0 bases, with 16 bases sitting between them. This CDR3 is CASSLEVLGHSSTDTQYF. The CDR3 DNA is TGTGCCAGCAGCTTAGAAGTCTTAGGTCACTCAAGCACAGATACGCAGTATTTT.

CDR3 in DNA: TGTGCCAGCAGCGTCACTAGCGGGAGGGACACCGGGGAGCTGTTTTTT. Translating it yields CASSVTSGRDTGELFF. This chain links TRBV9 with TRBJ2-2; TRBD2 matches at 13 bases. V shed 2 bases and J 3 bases; nucleotides not matched to a gene: 1. This CDR3 spans 16 amino acids. Germline V gene lookup returns CDR1 SGDLS and CDR2 YYNGEE.

The chain couples TRBV4-1 to TRBJ2-7; no definite D call. The germline gives CDR1 MGHRA, CDR2 YSYEKL. The length of the CDR3 is 14 residues. Deletions cut 0 bases from V and 1 base from J, with 7 bases between. In DNA form, the CDR3 reads TGCGCCAGCAGCCAAGAGGCGGTATCCTACGAGCAGTACTTC. As protein: CASSQEAVSYEQYF.

The J gene is TRBJ2-2, the V gene TRBV2, with D unresolved. V was shortened by 5 bases and J by 6 bases, with 13 bases between the two germline ends. The CDR3 sequence is 14 residues long. Per the germline V gene, CDR1 is SNHLY and CDR2 is FYNNEI. The CDR3 bases are TGTGCCAGCAGTCTCCTTGCGGCGGCCGGGGAGCTGTTTTTT. This sequence encodes CASSLLAAAGELFF.

The chain joins TRBV10-2 to TRBJ1-2; unclear D gene. The V and J ends lost 5 bases and 4 bases respectively, with 8 bases between them. Germline CDR1 WSHSY, CDR2 SAAADI. This CDR3 contains 12 residues. CDR3 coding DNA: TGCGCCAGCAGTCCAGGAGTCTATGGCTACACCTTC. Translating gives CASSPGVYGYTF.

The chain joins TRBV11-3 to TRBJ2-7, with D possibly matching TRBD2 (5 bases). Germline CDR1 and CDR2: SGHNT and YENEEA. V was shortened by 5 bases and J by 1 base, with 12 bases between the two germline ends. The CDR3 length is 14 residues. The CDR3 region has the DNA TGTGCCAGCAGCGCACCGGGGAAGTCCTACGAGCAGTACTTC. Translation gives CASSAPGKSYEQYF.

This clone appeared once. The chain joins TRBV7-2 to TRBJ1-1; no clear D gene. The V end was cut by 5 bases, the J end by 1 base, with 20 bases between. Germline-derived CDR1 and CDR2 are SGHTA and FQGNSA. This CDR3 has 17 amino acids. CDR3 loop: CASSLIVSRRSNTEAFF. Here the CDR3 DNA reads TGTGCCAGCAGCCTCATAGTGTCCAGAAGATCGAACACTGAAGCTTTCTTT.

The chain joins TRBV19 to TRBJ2-1; no clear D gene. CDR1 and CDR2 (germline): LNHDA, SQIVND (reference sequence). The CDR3 sequence is 13 residues long. Deletions cut 5 bases from V and 2 bases from J, with 7 bases between. The CDR3 sequence: CASSVGTYNEQFF. Written as DNA, the CDR3 is TGTGCCAGTAGTGTAGGGACCTACAATGAGCAGTTCTTC.

Only one count was recorded for this clone. The chain joins TRBV28 to TRBJ2-7; possibly TRBD2 for D (6 bases). The CDR3 spans 15 residues. V dropped 2 bases and J dropped 6 bases, with 17 bases sitting between them. The germline V gene encodes CDR1 MDHEN and CDR2 SYDVKM. CDR3 coding DNA: TGTGCCAGCAGTTTAGATGTTAGCGGCCTCGCCGAGCAGTACTTC. It translates to CASSLDVSGLAEQYF.